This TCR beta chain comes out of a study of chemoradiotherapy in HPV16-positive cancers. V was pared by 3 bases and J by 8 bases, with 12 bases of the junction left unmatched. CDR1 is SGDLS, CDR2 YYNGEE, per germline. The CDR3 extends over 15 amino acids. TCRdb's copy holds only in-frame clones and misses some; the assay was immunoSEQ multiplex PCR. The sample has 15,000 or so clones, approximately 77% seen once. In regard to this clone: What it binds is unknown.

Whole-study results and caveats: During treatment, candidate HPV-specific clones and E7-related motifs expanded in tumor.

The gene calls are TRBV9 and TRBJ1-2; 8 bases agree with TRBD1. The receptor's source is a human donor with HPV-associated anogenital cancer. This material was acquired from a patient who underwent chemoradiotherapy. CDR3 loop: CASSGSGTGRVGYTF. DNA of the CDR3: TGTGCCAGCAGCGGGTCCGGGACAGGCAGAGTCGGCTACACCTTC.